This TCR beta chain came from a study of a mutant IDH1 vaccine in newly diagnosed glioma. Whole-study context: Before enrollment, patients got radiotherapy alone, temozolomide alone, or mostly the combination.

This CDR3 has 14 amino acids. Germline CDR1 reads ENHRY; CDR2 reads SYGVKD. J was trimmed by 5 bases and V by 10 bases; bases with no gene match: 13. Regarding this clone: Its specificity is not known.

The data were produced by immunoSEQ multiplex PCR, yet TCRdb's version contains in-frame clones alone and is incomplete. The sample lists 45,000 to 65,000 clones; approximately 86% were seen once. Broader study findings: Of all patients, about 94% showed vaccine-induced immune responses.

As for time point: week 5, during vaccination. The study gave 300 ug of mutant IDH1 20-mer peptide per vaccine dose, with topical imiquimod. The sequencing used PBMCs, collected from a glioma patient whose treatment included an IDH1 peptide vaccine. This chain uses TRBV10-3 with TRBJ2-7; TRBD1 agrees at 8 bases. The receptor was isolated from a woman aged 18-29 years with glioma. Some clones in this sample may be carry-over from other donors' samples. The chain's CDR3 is CATNNNGRGHEQYF. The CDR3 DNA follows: TGTGCCACAAACAATAATGGCAGGGGGCACGAGCAGTACTTC.